Following are 27 T cell receptor beta chains from one sample sequenced in a study of T cell changes during pregnancy in multiple sclerosis. Profiling relied on immunoSEQ multiplex PCR, and the TCRdb table lists in-frame clones only, not all of them. The sample has more than 15,000 clones, roughly 90% seen once. Specimen: CD8+ T cells from peripheral blood mononuclear cells, collected after pregnancy. The receptor set was obtained from a female donor in good health, enrolled as a control in a pregnancy study.

This rearrangement joins TRBV11-2 to TRBJ1-1; D possibly corresponds to TRBD1 (6 bases). The CDR3 sequence is 16 residues long. Between the trimmed V and J ends, which lost 1 base and 2 bases, there was a span of 14 bases. Per the germline V gene, CDR1 is SGHAT and CDR2 is FQNNGV. The chain's CDR3 is CASSLGPGVLNTEAFF. The CDR3 nucleotides are TGTGCCAGCAGCTTAGGACCAGGGGTCCTTAACACTGAAGCTTTCTTT.

The chain carries TRBV5-1 and TRBJ2-3; 11 nucleotides align to TRBD2. There are 14 residues in the CDR3. Germline V lookup: CDR1 SGHRS, CDR2 YFSETQ. The V gene end was trimmed by 0 bases and the J gene end by 10 bases; junction bases not matched to a gene: 4. Here the CDR3 DNA reads TGCGCCAGCAGCTTGGTTAGCGGGGGGGCCCCGCAGTATTTT. This encodes CASSLVSGGAPQYF.

The chain has TRBV4-1 and TRBJ2-7; 9 bases align to TRBD2. The CDR3 runs to 16 residues. Germline V gives CDR1 MGHRA, CDR2 YSYEKL. V was pared by 0 bases and J by 2 bases, with 5 bases of the junction left unmatched. The CDR3: CASSQDRLAAPYEQYF. The CDR3 nucleotides are TGCGCCAGCAGCCAAGACCGACTAGCGGCCCCCTACGAGCAGTACTTC.

This chain connects TRBV6-5 to TRBJ2-2; the D is unclear. The CDR3 contains 12 residues. Looked up from germline, CDR1 is MNHEY and CDR2 is SVGAGI. Trimming removed 11 bases from V and 5 bases from J, with 12 bases in between. As DNA, the CDR3 is TGTGCCTGTCTTGGGCAGACCGGGGAGCTGTTTTTT. It encodes CACLGQTGELFF.

The rearrangement joins TRBV15 to TRBJ1-1; no clear D. The CDR3 runs to 14 residues. Germline CDR1 reads LNHNV; CDR2 reads YYDKDF (reference sequence). Trimming pared 4 bases from V and 4 bases from J, leaving 13 bases between. The CDR3 sequence is CATSTPQTGTEAFF. The CDR3 DNA is TGTGCCACCAGCACTCCTCAGACGGGCACTGAAGCTTTCTTT.

This chain uses TRBV7-3 with TRBJ1-2, with D maybe TRBD1 (6 bases). CDR3 length equals 13 residues. The ends were cut back, 5 bases at V and 6 bases at J, with 13 bases in the middle. Germline-derived CDR1 and CDR2 are SGHTA and FQGTGA. The CDR3 sequence is CASSHTGFDGYTF. The CDR3 DNA reads TGTGCCAGCAGCCACACAGGGTTCGATGGCTACACCTTC.

The chain employs TRBV27 and TRBJ2-1, with 9 nucleotides matching TRBD1. Germline V CDR1 and CDR2: MNHEY, SMNVEV (reference sequence). The V segment lost 6 bases and the J segment 9 bases; nucleotides outside the gene matches: 9. The CDR3 contains 14 residues. The CDR3 loop reads CASSSGTGLGEQFF. CDR3 coding DNA: TGTGCCAGCAGCTCCGGGACAGGGTTGGGTGAGCAGTTCTTC.

CDR3 in DNA: TGTGCCAGCAGTTTCGGGCAGGGGGAAGTGTCACCCCTCCACTTT. Translation gives CASSFGQGEVSPLHF. The V call is TRBV28, the J call TRBJ1-6; 7 nucleotides line up with TRBD1. After removal of 3 bases from V and 10 bases from J, the junction contained 9 bases not matched to a gene. Looked up from germline, CDR1 is MDHEN and CDR2 is SYDVKM. The CDR3 length is 15 residues.

The table lists this clone with a count of one. The V and J genes are TRBV15 and TRBJ2-2; 8 bases match TRBD1. This CDR3 spans 17 amino acids. V trimming: 0 bases; J trimming: 5 bases; junction bases outside the gene matches: 8. From germline, CDR1 is LNHNV and CDR2 YYDKDF (reference sequence). The CDR3 coding sequence is TGTGCCACCAGCAGAGATAGAGGCAGGGGGCTTACCGGGGAGCTGTTTTTT. Translation gives CATSRDRGRGLTGELFF.

The chain employs TRBV29-1 and TRBJ2-2; 13 bases align to TRBD2. The ends lost 7 bases at V and 7 bases at J; junction bases unmatched: 12. Germline CDR1 SQVTM, CDR2 ANQGSEA. CDR3 length: 16 residues. CDR3 bases: TGCAGCGCGCTGAAAGGACTAGCGGGAGCGGTCGGGGAGCTGTTTTTT. Protein product: CSALKGLAGAVGELFF.

The genes are TRBV6-4 and TRBJ2-2; the D gene is possibly TRBD2 (5 bases). V was trimmed by 7 bases and J by 4 bases, leaving 7 bases between them. The CDR3 is 12 amino acids. Germline CDR1 and CDR2: MRHNA and SNTAGT. CDR3 protein: CASKDFTGELFF. CDR3 bases: TGTGCCAGCAAGGACTTCACCGGGGAGCTGTTTTTT.

V usage is TRBV7-9 and J usage is TRBJ1-1; 11 nucleotides line up with TRBD1. Germline CDR1 is SEHNR and CDR2 is FQNEAQ (reference sequence). This CDR3 is 15 amino acids long. V lost 5 bases to trimming and J lost 5 bases; unmatched junction nucleotides: 7. DNA for the CDR3: TGTGCCAGCAGCCCAAGGACAGGGGGCGTAACTGAAGCTTTCTTT. It is translated as CASSPRTGGVTEAFF.

CDR3 in amino acids: CASSAPSGTGYSTTEAFF. The DNA for the CDR3 is TGTGCCAGCAGCGCGCCATCCGGGACAGGGTATAGTACCACTGAAGCTTTCTTT. The chain carries TRBV7-8 and TRBJ1-1; 9 nucleotides match TRBD1. V lost 5 bases, J lost 4 bases, and 17 bases stayed unmatched. This CDR3 has 18 amino acids. Germline V gene lookup returns CDR1 SGHVS and CDR2 FQNEAQ.

The rearrangement links TRBV5-8 to TRBJ1-5, with a weak D call TRBD1 (5 bases). Trimming took off 9 bases at V and 3 bases at J, with 13 bases between the two ends. There are 13 residues in the CDR3. The germline V gene has CDR1 SGHTS and CDR2 YDEGEE. This chain's CDR3 is CATQAGHNQPQHF. CDR3 bases: TGTGCCACCCAGGCGGGGCACAATCAGCCCCAGCATTTT.

This chain uses TRBV28 with TRBJ1-5; D might be TRBD1 (6 bases). Trimming cost V 1 base and J 6 bases, with 13 bases left between them. This CDR3 comprises 15 residues. Germline values: CDR1 MDHEN, CDR2 SYDVKM. Here the CDR3 DNA reads TGTGCCAGCAGTTTATCTTATGGGGGCGGTCAGCCCCAGCATTTT. Translated, it gives CASSLSYGGGQPQHF.

V usage is TRBV10-3 and J usage is TRBJ2-2; TRBD1 is a possible D gene (5 bases). The CDR3 totals 14 residues. The V end was cut by 2 bases, the J end by 7 bases, with 11 bases between. Germline V lookup: CDR1 ENHRY, CDR2 SYGVKD. Here the CDR3 DNA reads TGTGCCATCAGTGAGATAGGGGCAGACGGGGAGCTGTTTTTT. Translated, it gives CAISEIGADGELFF.

The gene calls are TRBV9 and TRBJ1-3; D possibly corresponds to TRBD1 (6 bases). Germline-derived CDR1 and CDR2 are SGDLS and YYNGEE. Trimming pared 5 bases from V and 0 bases from J, leaving 9 bases between. The CDR3 is 14 residues long. The CDR3 spells CASSEDSSGNTIYF. The CDR3 bases are TGTGCCAGCAGTGAGGACAGCTCTGGAAACACCATATATTTT.

The chain has TRBV27 and TRBJ2-5, with TRBD2 matching 12 bases. The CDR3 runs to 15 residues. Trimming at V came to 10 bases and at J to 5 bases, leaving 11 bases not matched to a gene. In germline, CDR1 is MNHEY, CDR2 SMNVEV (reference sequence). The CDR3 loop is CATRLAGAPLETQYF. CDR3 nucleotides: TGTGCCACTCGACTAGCGGGGGCCCCATTGGAGACCCAGTACTTC.

The chain couples TRBV6-4 to TRBJ2-3, with 12 nucleotides matching TRBD1. The germline V gene has CDR1 MRHNA and CDR2 SNTAGT. The CDR3 is 15 amino acids. The V and J ends lost 2 bases and 4 bases, in that order; junction bases with no gene match: 1. Written as DNA, the CDR3 is TGTGCCAGCAGTGACGGGACAGGGGGCGCAGATACGCAGTATTTT. It codes for CASSDGTGGADTQYF.

The chain employs TRBV7-8 and TRBJ1-6, with D possibly being TRBD1 (6 bases). CDR3 length equals 13 residues. Germline CDR1 reads SGHVS; CDR2 reads FQNEAQ. The ends were cut back, 4 bases at V and 6 bases at J, with 7 bases in the middle. The CDR3: CASSSDSNSPLHF. The DNA of the CDR3 is TGTGCCAGCAGCTCGGACAGTAATTCACCCCTCCACTTT.

The chain is built from TRBV5-1 and TRBJ2-7; TRBD1 aligns across 8 bases. V was clipped by 2 bases and J by 3 bases; unmatched bases: 10. The CDR3 consists of 16 residues. Germline-derived CDR1 and CDR2 are SGHRS and YFSETQ. DNA for the CDR3: TGCGCCAGCAGCTTAACCTCAGGGGGCGCACTCTACGAGCAGTACTTC. It yields the protein CASSLTSGGALYEQYF.

The chain links TRBV9 to TRBJ2-3; 8 bases line up with TRBD2. Germline V gene lookup returns CDR1 SGDLS and CDR2 YYNGEE. CDR3 length: 15 residues. The V and J ends lost 3 bases and 3 bases, in that order; junction bases with no gene match: 6. CDR3 amino acids: CASSAPGLVTDTQYF. As DNA, the CDR3 is TGTGCCAGCAGCGCGCCGGGACTAGTGACAGATACGCAGTATTTT.

This clone has a single count. V and J are TRBV19 and TRBJ2-1, with 8 bases lining up with TRBD2. V gave up 5 bases and J gave up 0 bases; unmatched junction bases: 3. Germline V gives CDR1 LNHDA, CDR2 SQIVND (reference sequence). This CDR3 comprises 15 residues. Here the CDR3 DNA reads TGTGCCAGTAGTGAGGGGACTAGCTCCTACAATGAGCAGTTCTTC. It specifies CASSEGTSSYNEQFF.

CDR3 in DNA: TGTGCCATCAGTGAGTCGGGACAACACTATGGCTACACCTTC. Its translation is CAISESGQHYGYTF. V is TRBV10-3 and J is TRBJ1-2, with D tentatively TRBD1 (6 bases). From germline, CDR1 is ENHRY and CDR2 SYGVKD. This CDR3 region has 14 residues. The V end lost 0 bases, the J end lost 3 bases, and 8 bases lay between the germline ends.

The CDR3 DNA is TGTGCCAGCAGTTCGGGAGAGACCCAGTACTTC. Translating gives CASSSGETQYF. The chain links TRBV27 to TRBJ2-5; D gene unclear. This CDR3 region has 11 residues. Deletions cut 4 bases from V and 4 bases from J, with 4 bases between. CDR1 is MNHEY and CDR2 is SMNVEV in the germline V gene (reference sequence).

The chain uses TRBV5-5 and TRBJ1-2; D not resolved. Trimming took 1 base from V and 7 from J, leaving 11 bases between them. Germline V CDR1 and CDR2: SGHKS, YYEKEE (reference sequence). The CDR3 has 13 residues. The CDR3: CASSLTETSGYTF. The DNA for the CDR3 is TGTGCCAGCAGCTTGACAGAAACCTCTGGCTACACCTTC.

The chain employs TRBV15 and TRBJ2-3; TRBD2 agrees at 8 bases. The V gene's germline CDR1 is LNHNV and CDR2 YYDKDF (reference sequence). V gave up 3 bases and J gave up 5 bases; unmatched junction bases: 10. The CDR3 spans 16 residues. The CDR3 nucleotides read TGTGCCACCAGCAGCCGACAAGCGGGAGTAGAAGATACGCAGTATTTT. Translation gives CATSSRQAGVEDTQYF.